These 32 T cell receptor beta chains were sequenced from one sample in a study of early T cells in non-severe SARS-CoV-2 infection. Each CDR3 protein is one row after TCRdb ran MiXCR on the 5' RACE reads. The table records 25,000 to 35,000 distinct CDR3 sequences, approximately 7% of them present only once. The material sequenced was whole blood. Every receptor here comes from an adult who was a healthcare worker with PCR-confirmed SARS-CoV-2 infection or an uninfected control (not recorded which).

This clonotype occurred many times. The chain links TRBV5-6 to TRBJ1-2, with 10 nucleotides matching TRBD1. The CDR3 runs to 14 residues. Germline trimming cut 0 bases from V and 5 bases from J; bases unmatched to any gene: 1. CDR1 is SGHDT and CDR2 is YYEEEE in the germline V gene. The CDR3 region is CASSLGQGAYGYTF. CDR3 sequence (DNA): TGTGCCAGCAGCTTGGGACAGGGGGCTTATGGCTACACCTTC.

This clonotype was detected only a few times. The gene calls are TRBV28 and TRBJ2-1, with D maybe TRBD1 (6 bases). This CDR3 region has 14 residues. CDR1 and CDR2 (germline): MDHEN, SYDVKM. The germline V and J ends were trimmed by 2 bases and 6 bases, with 11 bases remaining between them. CDR3 sequence (DNA): TGTGCCAGCAGTTTACACAGGGCCCTCAATGAGCAGTTCTTC. Encoded protein: CASSLHRALNEQFF.

The table lists this clonotype with many counts. The V gene is TRBV7-8, the J gene TRBJ2-3; TRBD1 or TRBD2 may be the D gene (5 bases each). Germline CDR1 is SGHVS and CDR2 is FQNEAQ. V gave up 8 bases and J gave up 6 bases, with 15 bases separating them. There are 13 residues in the CDR3. The CDR3 here is CASSGGEADTQYF. The CDR3 region has the DNA TGTGCCAGCTCTGGGGGAGAGGCTGATACGCAGTATTTT. Filled out from reference TRBV7-8 and TRBJ2-3, the complete variable domain reads GAGVSQSPRYKVAKRGQDVALRCDPISGHVSLFWYQQALGQGPEFLTYFQNEAQLDKSGLPSDRFFAERPEGSVSTLKIQRTQQEDSAVYLCASSGGEADTQYFGPGTRLTVL.

This clonotype was seen at least ten times. The chain links TRBV10-2 to TRBJ2-1, with 10 bases identical to TRBD2. CDR1 and CDR2 (germline): WSHSY, SAAADI. Germline trimming cut 6 bases from V and 4 bases from J; bases unmatched to any gene: 9. This CDR3 comprises 16 residues. The CDR3 DNA follows: TGCGCCAGCAGAATGCCGGGACTAGCGCATTACAATGAGCAGTTCTTC. This encodes CASRMPGLAHYNEQFF.

The chain combines TRBV12-3 or TRBV12-4 with TRBJ2-3; D not resolved. There are 13 residues in the CDR3. V lost 6 bases, J lost 3 bases, and 10 bases lay in between. CDR3 in amino acids: CASRLKETDTQYF. DNA of the CDR3: TGTGCCAGCAGACTTAAAGAGACAGATACGCAGTATTTT.

At least ten counts were recorded for this clonotype. The gene calls are TRBV5-1 and TRBJ2-1; 7 bases map to TRBD1. V shed 7 bases and J 9 bases; nucleotides not matched to a gene: 4. Germline values: CDR1 SGHRS, CDR2 YFSETQ. The CDR3 runs 11 residues. The chain's CDR3 is CASEGAGEQFF. In DNA, the CDR3 is TGCGCCAGCGAGGGGGCGGGTGAGCAGTTCTTC.

This clonotype has a count of ten or more. The chain is built from TRBV15 and TRBJ2-1, with D tentatively TRBD2 (6 bases). The CDR3 is 14 residues long. V lost 7 bases, J lost 2 bases, and 12 bases lay in between. Germline CDR1 LNHNV, CDR2 YYDKDF (reference sequence). CDR3 amino acids: CATKSSATYNEQFF. The CDR3 nucleotides read TGTGCCACCAAATCTAGCGCAACCTACAATGAGCAGTTCTTC. Full variable domain (outside the CDR3, taken from reference TRBV15 and TRBJ2-1): DAMVIQNPRYQVTQFGKPVTLSCSQTLNHNVMYWYQQKSSQAPKLLFHYYDKDFNNEADTPDNFQSRRPNTSFCFLDIRSPGLGDTAMYLCATKSSATYNEQFFGPGTRLTVL.

This clonotype showed up many times. The chain has TRBV6-2 or TRBV6-3 and TRBJ2-3, with 11 positions matching TRBD2. The CDR3 is 15 residues long. V shed 5 bases and J 4 bases; nucleotides not matched to a gene: 5. The germline gives CDR1 MNHEY, CDR2 SVGEGT. The CDR3 region has the DNA TGTGCCAGCAGTCGACCGGGACTAGCGGCAGATACGCAGTATTTT. Its translation: CASSRPGLAADTQYF.

This clonotype was counted ten times or more. This rearrangement joins TRBV20-1 to TRBJ2-7; 7 bases are shared with TRBD2. Trimming cost V 6 bases and J 6 bases; bases outside gene matches: 14. The CDR3 is 14 residues long. Germline V gene lookup returns CDR1 DFQATT and CDR2 SNEGSKA (reference sequence). The CDR3 sequence is CSAPPRLADIEQYF. In DNA, the CDR3 is TGCAGTGCCCCCCCCCGGCTAGCGGATATCGAGCAGTACTTC.

This clonotype was found many times. This rearrangement joins TRBV6-5 to TRBJ2-1; D perhaps matches TRBD2 (6 bases). Trimming stripped 2 bases from V and 4 bases from J, with 18 bases between. Per the germline V gene, CDR1 is MNHEY and CDR2 is SVGAGI. The CDR3 extends over 17 amino acids. CDR3 DNA sequence: TGTGCCAGCAGTTACATTGGTCGGGTCGGGGGTTACAATGAGCAGTTCTTC. Translation gives CASSYIGRVGGYNEQFF.

Ten or more counts support this clonotype. V and J are TRBV7-2 and TRBJ2-1; 12 bases are a match to TRBD2. The V and J ends lost 4 bases and 4 bases, in that order; junction bases with no gene match: 8. The CDR3 sequence is 17 residues long. Germline CDR1 and CDR2: SGHTA and FQGNSA. CDR3 residues: CASSSRGTSGLYNEQFF. CDR3 bases: TGTGCCAGCAGCTCCCGGGGGACTAGCGGGTTGTACAATGAGCAGTTCTTC.

The sample holds many counts of this clonotype. The chain joins TRBV12-3 or TRBV12-4 to TRBJ1-6; unclear D gene. V lost 5 bases and J 6 bases, leaving 8 bases between the germline ends. This CDR3 spans 13 amino acids. Here the CDR3 reads CASSMGVNSPLHF. The DNA for the CDR3 is TGTGCCAGCAGTATGGGCGTTAATTCACCCCTCCACTTT.

This clonotype was observed at least ten times. The chain links TRBV10-2 to TRBJ2-2; D unresolved. In germline, CDR1 is WSHSY, CDR2 SAAADI. The CDR3 has 12 residues. V shed 4 bases and J shed 10 bases, with 10 bases lying between them. CDR3 DNA sequence: TGCGCCAGCAGTGCCCTTTTTGCGGAGCTGTTTTTT. Amino acid sequence: CASSALFAELFF.

The rearrangement links TRBV12-3 or TRBV12-4 to TRBJ2-7; D gene uncertain. V lost 3 bases, J lost 5 bases, and 8 bases lay in between. CDR3 length: 12 amino acids. CDR3 in amino acids: CASSLSEHEQYF. CDR3 nucleotides: TGTGCCAGCAGTTTGAGTGAGCACGAGCAGTACTTC.

The rearrangement uses TRBV20-1 and TRBJ1-1; D is unclear. The CDR3 has 10 amino acids. Trimming pared 1 base from V and 6 bases from J, leaving 3 bases between. Germline CDR1 DFQATT, CDR2 SNEGSKA (reference sequence). The chain's CDR3 is CSARGPEAFF. CDR3 in DNA: TGCAGTGCTAGAGGACCTGAAGCTTTCTTT.

This clonotype has ten or more counts. The chain has TRBV18 and TRBJ1-2, with D possibly being TRBD1 (5 bases). Germline values: CDR1 KGHSH, CDR2 LQKENI. This CDR3 has 13 residues. The V gene lost 0 bases and the J gene lost 8 bases, with 10 bases spanning the gap. In DNA, the CDR3 is TGTGCCAGCTCACCACCGGGGGGAGGAGGCTACACCTTC. It yields the protein CASSPPGGGGYTF. Together with reference TRBV18 and TRBJ1-2, the CDR3 gives the full variable domain: NAGVMQNPRHLVRRRGQEARLRCSPMKGHSHVYWYRQLPEEGLKFMVYLQKENIIDESGMPKERFSAEFPKEGPSILRIQQVVRGDSAAYFCASSPPGGGGYTFGSGTRLTVV.

Many counts were recorded for this clonotype. The V gene is TRBV6-5, the J gene TRBJ2-3; 11 bases align to TRBD1. The CDR3 runs to 17 residues. Unmatched junction bases numbered 12, after V lost 6 bases and J lost 4 bases. The germline V gene encodes CDR1 MNHEY and CDR2 SVGAGI. The CDR3 DNA follows: TGTGCCAGCAGGATCCCACCGGGACAGGGGGTCCCAGATACGCAGTATTTT. It codes for CASRIPPGQGVPDTQYF.

This clonotype has at least ten counts. The gene calls are TRBV25-1 and TRBJ2-7, with 9 bases identical to TRBD1. V lost 1 base, J lost 4 bases, and 8 bases stayed unmatched. Germline CDR1 and CDR2: MGHDK and SYGVNS. CDR3 length: 16 residues. The CDR3 loop is CASSESLLGQGYEQYF. The DNA for the CDR3 is TGTGCCAGCAGTGAATCGTTGTTGGGACAGGGATACGAGCAGTACTTC.

On this clonotype: This may come from a read error, since a much larger clone is one base off. The V gene is TRBV4-1, the J gene TRBJ1-2; TRBD1 is a possible D gene (5 bases). Looked up from germline, CDR1 is MGHRA and CDR2 is YSYEKL. The CDR3 sequence is 13 residues long. The CDR3 region is CSSSPYRLYGYTF. The CDR3 region has the DNA TGCTCCAGCAGCCCGTACAGGCTCTATGGCTACACCTTC.

The rearrangement links TRBV5-5 to TRBJ2-1; TRBD1 or TRBD2 may be the D gene (6 bases each). The CDR3 is made up of 15 amino acids. The V end lost 4 bases, the J end lost 0 bases, and 11 bases lay between the germline ends. CDR1 is SGHKS and CDR2 is YYEKEE in the germline V gene (reference sequence). The CDR3 nucleotides are TGTGCCAGCAGCCCGGGGGCCAGCTCCTACAATGAGCAGTTCTTC. Its translation is CASSPGASSYNEQFF.

At least ten counts were recorded for this clonotype. The chain employs TRBV6-1 and TRBJ2-7; D might be TRBD2 (5 bases). The germline CDR1 and CDR2 sequences are MNHNS and SASEGT. This CDR3 is built from 15 residues. V was shortened by 2 bases and J by 1 base, with 12 bases between the two germline ends. The CDR3 loop reads CASSELNTGSYEQYF. The CDR3, as DNA: TGTGCCAGCAGTGAATTAAATACGGGATCCTACGAGCAGTACTTC.

The rearrangement joins TRBV9 to TRBJ2-1; 9 nucleotides align to TRBD2. With 6 bases clipped from V and 1 base from J, the junction kept 11 bases outside the gene matches. The CDR3 consists of 17 residues. CDR1 SGDLS and CDR2 YYNGEE come from the germline V gene. CDR3 bases: TGTGCCAGCACTTATGGACTAGCGATGAAATCCTACAATGAGCAGTTCTTC. This sequence encodes CASTYGLAMKSYNEQFF.

The rearrangement uses TRBV4-1 and TRBJ2-1; 7 bases line up with TRBD2. After removal of 2 bases from V and 0 bases from J, the junction contained 16 bases not matched to a gene. Germline CDR1 is MGHRA and CDR2 is YSYEKL. The CDR3 consists of 20 residues. The CDR3 sequence: CASSQSGGGPSRSSYNEQFF. The CDR3 nucleotides read TGCGCCAGCAGCCAATCCGGGGGAGGGCCGTCAAGGAGCTCCTACAATGAGCAGTTCTTC.

This clonotype has ten or more counts. CDR3 region: CATSRDPMIAGASETQYF. CDR3 nucleotide sequence: TGTGCCACCAGCAGAGATCCGATGATAGCGGGAGCCTCAGAGACCCAGTACTTC. This chain links TRBV15 with TRBJ2-5, with TRBD2 matching over 9 bases. CDR3 length: 18 residues. CDR1 and CDR2 (germline): LNHNV, YYDKDF (reference sequence). V trimming: 0 bases; J trimming: 4 bases; junction bases outside the gene matches: 12.

The rearrangement uses TRBV7-8 and TRBJ2-1; the D is unclear. Germline V gene data show CDR1 as SGHVS and CDR2 as FQNEAQ. The V end lost 5 bases, the J end lost 8 bases, and 16 bases lay between the germline ends. The CDR3 has 14 amino acids. The CDR3 spells CASSPLVIPDEQFF. The CDR3 nucleotides are TGTGCCAGCAGCCCCCTAGTGATCCCTGATGAGCAGTTCTTC.

This clonotype was seen ten or more times. The chain combines TRBV5-6 with TRBJ1-6; 9 bases align to TRBD1. The CDR3 totals 15 residues. V lost 4 bases to trimming and J lost 8 bases; unmatched junction nucleotides: 7. Germline V CDR1 and CDR2: SGHDT, YYEEEE. The chain's CDR3 is CASSKTGGMDSPLHF. CDR3 nucleotides: TGTGCCAGCAGCAAAACAGGGGGCATGGATTCACCCCTCCACTTT.

This clonotype qualifies as medium-sized (0.01 to 0.1%). Here the CDR3 DNA reads TGCACGGCGGAGGCAACAGTGGACACTGAAGCTTTCTTT. The encoded protein is CTAEATVDTEAFF. This rearrangement joins TRBV29-1 to TRBJ1-1; the D is unclear. The CDR3 is 13 amino acids. Germline V gene lookup returns CDR1 SQVTM and CDR2 ANQGSEA.

The chain couples TRBV7-2 to TRBJ1-5; D ambiguous. V lost 2 bases and J lost 6, with 17 bases in between. The CDR3 has 16 amino acids. Germline V gives CDR1 SGHTA, CDR2 FQGNSA. In DNA, the CDR3 is TGTGCCAGCAGCTTATTCACGGGTCTCCGAGTTCAGCCCCAGCATTTT. Its protein is CASSLFTGLRVQPQHF.

This clonotype appeared many times. This chain's CDR3 is CASSPRGDTGELFF. CDR3 nucleotides: TGTGCCAGCAGCCCCAGGGGGGACACCGGGGAGCTGTTTTTT. J is TRBJ2-2 and V is TRBV5-5; a weak D match, TRBD1 (7 bases). The V and J ends lost 4 bases and 3 bases respectively, with 10 bases between them. This CDR3 contains 14 residues. Germline CDR1 and CDR2: SGHKS and YYEKEE (reference sequence).

This clonotype was counted at least ten times. This chain joins TRBV29-1 and TRBJ2-7; D remains ambiguous. Trimming removed 4 bases at V and 4 bases at J, with 8 bases between. Germline values: CDR1 SQVTM, CDR2 ANQGSEA. The CDR3 runs to 11 residues. The DNA of the CDR3 is TGCAGCGTTGTTTGGGGATACGAGCAGTACTTC. The encoded protein is CSVVWGYEQYF.

This clonotype rates as medium-sized. This rearrangement joins TRBV27 to TRBJ2-3; 7 bases fit TRBD1. J lost 5 bases, V lost 6 bases, and 2 bases had no gene match. This CDR3 region has 12 residues. Germline V gene data show CDR1 as MNHEY and CDR2 as SMNVEV (reference sequence). CDR3 protein: CASRNRGDTQYF. CDR3 coding DNA: TGTGCCAGCAGGAACAGGGGAGATACGCAGTATTTT.

A remark on this clonotype: This may arise from a read error, as a much more abundant clone is one base away. The gene calls are TRBV2 and TRBJ1-4, with 7 positions matching TRBD1. After removal of 3 bases from V and 16 bases from J, the junction contained 8 bases not matched to a gene. Germline CDR1 reads SNHLY; CDR2 reads FYNNEI. This CDR3 has 12 residues. In DNA, the CDR3 is TGTGCCAGCAGTGATGGGGGGACAGACCCGTTTTTT. Translated: CASSDGGTDPFF.